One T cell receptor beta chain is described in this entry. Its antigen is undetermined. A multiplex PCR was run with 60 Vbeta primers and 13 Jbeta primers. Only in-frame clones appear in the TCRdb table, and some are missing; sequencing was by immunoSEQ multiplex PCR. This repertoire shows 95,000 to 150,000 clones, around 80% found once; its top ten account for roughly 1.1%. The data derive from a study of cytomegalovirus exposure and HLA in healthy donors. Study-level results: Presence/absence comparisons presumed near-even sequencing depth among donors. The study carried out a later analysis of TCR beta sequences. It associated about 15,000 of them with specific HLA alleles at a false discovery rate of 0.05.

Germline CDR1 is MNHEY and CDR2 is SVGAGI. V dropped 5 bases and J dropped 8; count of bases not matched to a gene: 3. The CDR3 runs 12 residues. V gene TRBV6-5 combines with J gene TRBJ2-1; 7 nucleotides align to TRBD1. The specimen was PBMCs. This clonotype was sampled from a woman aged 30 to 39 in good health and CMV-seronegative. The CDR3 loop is CASSDTGDEQFF. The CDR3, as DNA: TGTGCCAGCAGTGACACAGGGGATGAGCAGTTCTTC.